One sample yielded the 16 T cell receptor beta chains listed below, sequenced in a study of T cell responses to AZD1222 COVID-19 vaccine. Sequenced by immunoSEQ multiplex PCR; TCRdb stores in-frame clones only, minus some. Among 120,000 to 150,000 clones listed, about 92% were seen once. The source material was peripheral blood, sampled 28 days after the second AZD1222 dose. All receptors derive from an adult who received the AZD1222 COVID-19 vaccine.

This chain connects TRBV7-9 to TRBJ1-2; no firm D call. The length of the CDR3 is 14 residues. The ends were cut back, 2 bases at V and 3 bases at J, with 10 bases in the middle. Per germline, CDR1 SEHNR and CDR2 FQNEAQ (reference sequence). CDR3 protein: CASSLSGSDYGYTF. Here the CDR3 DNA reads TGTGCCAGCAGCTTAAGTGGGTCTGACTATGGCTACACCTTC.

This chain joins TRBV9 and TRBJ2-2, with D unresolved. V shed 2 bases and J shed 6 bases, with 8 bases lying between them. This CDR3 comprises 13 residues. Germline CDR1 is SGDLS and CDR2 is YYNGEE. The CDR3 region is CASSVLPAGELFF. In nucleotides, the CDR3 is TGTGCCAGCAGCGTTTTACCTGCCGGGGAGCTGTTTTTT.

The V gene is TRBV7-2, the J gene TRBJ2-7; 9 bases map to TRBD2. Germline CDR1 is SGHTA and CDR2 is FQGNSA. The CDR3 extends over 15 amino acids. V shed 3 bases, J shed 2 bases, and the junction held 5 bases outside the gene matches. For the CDR3, the DNA is TGTGCCAGCAGCTTCCTAGCGGGACGAACCTACGAGCAGTACTTC. It codes for CASSFLAGRTYEQYF.

With regard to this clone: Other DNA sequences in the same sample also yield this CDR3. The chain carries TRBV9 and TRBJ1-1, with TRBD1 matching 9 bases. V shed 2 bases, J shed 5 bases, and the junction held 1 base outside the gene matches. The CDR3 sequence is 13 residues long. CDR1 and CDR2 (germline): SGDLS, YYNGEE. The CDR3 DNA is TGTGCCAGCAGCGTTGGACAGGGGACTGAAGCTTTCTTT. As protein: CASSVGQGTEAFF.

The chain joins TRBV6-5 to TRBJ2-2; 7 bases map to TRBD2. The CDR3 extends over 15 amino acids. V gave up 2 bases and J gave up 5 bases; unmatched junction bases: 5. The germline V gene encodes CDR1 MNHEY and CDR2 SVGAGI. The CDR3 DNA is TGTGCCAGCAGTTACACGGGAGGAGGGACCGGGGAGCTGTTTTTT. It yields the protein CASSYTGGGTGELFF.

This chain connects TRBV11-2 to TRBJ1-1; 10 nucleotides line up with TRBD1. Trimming removed 3 bases from V and 2 bases from J; junction bases left unmatched: 12. The germline CDR1 and CDR2 sequences are SGHAT and FQNNGV. CDR3 length: 18 residues. The CDR3 is CASSFPRQGAIGNTEAFF. In DNA, the CDR3 is TGTGCCAGCAGCTTTCCACGACAGGGGGCAATCGGAAACACTGAAGCTTTCTTT.

The V gene is TRBV5-6, the J gene TRBJ2-1, with D unclear. V lost 4 bases to trimming and J lost 0 bases, with 11 bases between them. The CDR3 is made up of 15 amino acids. Per germline, CDR1 SGHDT and CDR2 YYEEEE. CDR3 sequence (DNA): TGTGCCAGCAGCCAAGCTACGTTCTCCTACAATGAGCAGTTCTTC. Translating it yields CASSQATFSYNEQFF.

The chain carries TRBV6-6 and TRBJ1-1, with unresolved D. In germline, CDR1 is MNHNY, CDR2 SVGAGI (reference sequence). This CDR3 region has 16 residues. The ends were cut back, 4 bases at V and 1 base at J, with 16 bases in the middle. The CDR3 spells CASSSPVAGPNTEAFF. In nucleotides, the CDR3 is TGTGCCAGCAGTTCCCCAGTAGCAGGACCGAACACTGAAGCTTTCTTT.

The chain recombines TRBV27 with TRBJ2-2; D remains ambiguous. The CDR3 contains 20 residues. Per germline, CDR1 MNHEY and CDR2 SMNVEV (reference sequence). The germline V and J ends were trimmed by 3 bases and 2 bases, with 25 bases remaining between them. CDR3 residues: CASSFGPIDVEPYNTGELFF. CDR3 in DNA: TGTGCCAGCAGTTTTGGTCCCATCGACGTAGAGCCTTACAACACCGGGGAGCTGTTTTTT.

This chain links TRBV5-4 with TRBJ1-2; D gene uncertain. The ends were cut back, 0 bases at V and 3 bases at J, with 9 bases in the middle. Germline assignment: CDR1 SGHNT and CDR2 YYREEE (reference sequence). This CDR3 has 14 amino acids. The CDR3 reads CASSLGSPYYGYTF. CDR3 in DNA: TGTGCCAGCAGCTTGGGCAGCCCTTACTATGGCTACACCTTC. Looking up the rest from reference TRBV5-4 and TRBJ1-2 gives the full variable domain: ETGVTQSPTHLIKTRGQQVTLRCSSQSGHNTVSWYQQALGQGPQFIFQYYREEENGRGNFPPRFSGLQFPNYSSELNVNALELDDSALYLCASSLGSPYYGYTFGSGTRLTVV.

The V call is TRBV27, the J call TRBJ2-2, with a weak D call TRBD2 (5 bases). The ends were cut back, 3 bases at V and 5 bases at J, with 7 bases in the middle. This CDR3 region has 13 residues. Germline lookup yields CDR1 MNHEY and CDR2 SMNVEV (reference sequence). CDR3 loop: CASSLSGTGELFF. The CDR3 DNA reads TGTGCCAGCAGTTTGTCGGGAACCGGGGAGCTGTTTTTT.

The chain uses TRBV5-8 and TRBJ2-1; TRBD2 is a possible D gene (5 bases). There are 16 residues in the CDR3. V lost 0 bases, J lost 0 bases, and 10 bases lay in between. Germline CDR1 SGHTS, CDR2 YDEGEE. In DNA, the CDR3 is TGTGCCAGCAGCTTGGCCGGAGCGGTCTCCTACAATGAGCAGTTCTTC. Residues: CASSLAGAVSYNEQFF.

This clone was observed a single time. J is TRBJ2-1 and V is TRBV30; 8 nucleotides agree with TRBD1. Per germline, CDR1 GTSNPN and CDR2 SVGIG (reference sequence). V lost 7 bases, J lost 4 bases, and 9 bases stayed unmatched. The CDR3 runs to 14 residues. Here the CDR3 reads CALDRDRRYNEQFF. Here the CDR3 DNA reads TGTGCCTTAGATAGGGACAGGCGTTACAATGAGCAGTTCTTC.

The rearrangement uses TRBV18 and TRBJ1-1; no reliable D call. The CDR3 is made up of 14 amino acids. Germline values: CDR1 KGHSH, CDR2 LQKENI. V lost 3 bases to trimming and J lost 7 bases, with 15 bases between them. CDR3 sequence: CASSPQPGFVEAFF. In DNA form, the CDR3 reads TGTGCCAGCTCACCCCAGCCCGGTTTTGTTGAAGCTTTCTTT.

The gene calls are TRBV7-2 and TRBJ1-5, with TRBD1 as a possible D gene (6 bases). CDR3 size: 14 residues. V was shortened by 5 bases and J by 4 bases, with 12 bases between the two germline ends. Germline V gene lookup returns CDR1 SGHTA and CDR2 FQGNSA. The CDR3: CASSPTGSNQPQHF. As DNA, the CDR3 is TGTGCCAGCAGCCCCACAGGGTCGAATCAGCCCCAGCATTTT.

Here the CDR3 reads CASSLQNSPGGEAFF. CDR3 nucleotide sequence: TGTGCCAGCAGCTTACAGAACAGTCCCGGAGGTGAAGCTTTCTTT. This chain links TRBV7-9 with TRBJ1-1; D is ambiguous. CDR1 and CDR2 (germline): SEHNR, FQNEAQ (reference sequence). V lost 2 bases, J lost 7 bases, and 17 bases lay in between. The CDR3 is 15 residues long.